The 12 T cell receptor beta chains below come from one sample, sequenced in a study of Ad26.COV2.S vaccination and SARS-CoV-2 variants. The method was immunoSEQ multiplex PCR; TCRdb's version includes in-frame clones alone and lacks a portion of them. This table holds about 440,000 clones, less than 95% found once. Treatment specified: over 15 received Ad26.COV2.S at low or high dose, single or two shots; a few received placebo; per-sample allocation not given. After the first vaccine or placebo injection, samples were drawn on day 63. This material consisted of peripheral blood, taken in a trial of Ad26.COV2.S vaccine versus placebo. All receptors come from a person aged 18 to 59 who received the Ad26.COV2.S COVID-19 vaccine or a placebo.

The chain's CDR3 is CASSFEGQENEKLFF. The CDR3, as DNA: TGTGCCAGCAGCTTCGAGGGACAGGAGAATGAAAAACTGTTTTTT. This chain joins TRBV7-9 and TRBJ1-4; 8 nucleotides line up with TRBD1. Trimming removed 3 bases from V and 5 bases from J; junction bases left unmatched: 5. Germline V gene lookup returns CDR1 SEHNR and CDR2 FQNEAQ (reference sequence). The CDR3 length is 15 residues.

The chain links TRBV5-1 to TRBJ2-5, with 10 bases lining up with TRBD2. V gave up 4 bases and J gave up 4 bases; unmatched junction bases: 7. Germline CDR1 and CDR2: SGHRS and YFSETQ. The CDR3 covers 15 residues. The CDR3 sequence is CASSPPSGSSETQYF. CDR3 coding DNA: TGCGCCAGCAGCCCGCCTAGCGGGAGCTCAGAGACCCAGTACTTC.

This chain uses TRBV7-9 with TRBJ2-5; D is possibly TRBD2 (6 bases). Trimming stripped 5 bases from V and 6 bases from J, with 16 bases between. CDR1 and CDR2 from the germline V gene are SEHNR and FQNEAQ (reference sequence). The CDR3 extends over 14 amino acids. The CDR3 DNA sequence: TGTGCCAGCAGCCGGGACGGTGGGGGGAAGACCCAGTACTTC. Translating it yields CASSRDGGGKTQYF.

This chain links TRBV28 with TRBJ1-3, with D possibly TRBD1 on 5 matching bases. CDR3 size: 15 residues. The germline V gene encodes CDR1 MDHEN and CDR2 SYDVKM. Trimming took off 5 bases at V and 0 bases at J, with 11 bases between the two ends. The DNA of the CDR3 is TGTGCCAGCAGTCCCGACGGGGGCTCTGGAAACACCATATATTTT. Amino acids: CASSPDGGSGNTIYF.

The CDR3 DNA reads as TGTGCCAGCAGTTTATACCCGGGACAGGGTAGCGACGAGCAGTACTTC. The encoded protein is CASSLYPGQGSDEQYF. V gene TRBV6-2 or TRBV6-3 combines with J gene TRBJ2-7; 9 nucleotides match TRBD1. The CDR3 is made up of 16 amino acids. V was pared by 4 bases and J by 5 bases, with 12 bases of the junction left unmatched. The germline V gene has CDR1 MNHEY and CDR2 SVGEGT.

The rearrangement joins TRBV6-5 to TRBJ1-6; D not resolved. Germline CDR1 and CDR2: MNHEY and SVGAGI. The CDR3 consists of 13 residues. The V gene lost 7 bases and the J gene lost 8 bases, with 12 bases spanning the gap. The CDR3 protein is CASKPEFDSPLHF. The CDR3 coding sequence is TGTGCCAGCAAGCCGGAGTTTGATTCACCCCTCCACTTT.

J is TRBJ2-1 and V is TRBV5-1; 9 bases align to TRBD2. This CDR3 has 13 residues. V shed 2 bases, J shed 7 bases, and the junction held 1 base outside the gene matches. CDR1 is SGHRS and CDR2 is YFSETQ in the germline V gene. CDR3 in DNA: TGCGCCAGCAGCTTTGCGGGGGGGAATGAGCAGTTCTTC. Residues: CASSFAGGNEQFF.

The V call is TRBV11-3, the J call TRBJ2-1; unclear D gene. The germline CDR1 and CDR2 sequences are SGHNT and YENEEA. This CDR3 region has 12 residues. Trimming pared 5 bases from V and 6 bases from J, leaving 8 bases between. CDR3 in DNA: TGTGCCAGCAGCCTAAGGACCAATGAGCAGTTCTTC. This codes for CASSLRTNEQFF.

The chain joins TRBV9 to TRBJ2-5, with 13 bases that match TRBD2. This CDR3 comprises 17 residues. Germline V gene data show CDR1 as SGDLS and CDR2 as YYNGEE. Germline trimming cut 0 bases from V and 0 bases from J; bases unmatched to any gene: 2. CDR3 in amino acids: CASSVGTSGSYQETQYF. DNA of the CDR3: TGTGCCAGCAGCGTAGGGACTAGCGGGAGTTACCAAGAGACCCAGTACTTC.

This clone was found once. The rearrangement joins TRBV19 to TRBJ1-2; 7 nucleotides align to TRBD1. The ends lost 4 bases at V and 1 base at J; junction bases unmatched: 3. The CDR3 totals 14 residues. Germline CDR1 reads LNHDA; CDR2 reads SQIVND (reference sequence). CDR3 loop: CASSTRDSNYGYTF. CDR3 bases: TGTGCCAGTAGTACCCGGGACAGTAACTATGGCTACACCTTC. Filled out from reference TRBV19 and TRBJ1-2, the complete variable domain reads DGGITQSPKYLFRKEGQNVTLSCEQNLNHDAMYWYRQDPGQGLRLIYYSQIVNDFQKGDIAEGYSVSREKKESFPLTVTSAQKNPTAFYLCASSTRDSNYGYTFGSGTRLTVV.

In regard to this clone: The sample has other DNA sequences that encode this CDR3 too. This sequence joins TRBV5-1 and TRBJ2-5; TRBD2 is a possible D gene (5 bases). The V end was cut by 1 base, the J end by 5 bases, with 9 bases between. Germline CDR1 and CDR2: SGHRS and YFSETQ. The CDR3 extends over 13 amino acids. The CDR3 sequence: CASSLTGLETQYF. CDR3 DNA: TGCGCCAGCAGCTTGACGGGATTGGAGACCCAGTACTTC.

V gene TRBV7-6 combines with J gene TRBJ2-7, with 9 nucleotides matching TRBD1. The CDR3 sequence is 15 residues long. Trimming cost V 5 bases and J 3 bases; bases outside gene matches: 8. The germline gives CDR1 SGHVS, CDR2 FNYEAQ. CDR3: CASSTRTGAFYEQYF. The CDR3 DNA reads TGTGCCAGCAGCACGCGGACAGGGGCGTTCTACGAGCAGTACTTC.